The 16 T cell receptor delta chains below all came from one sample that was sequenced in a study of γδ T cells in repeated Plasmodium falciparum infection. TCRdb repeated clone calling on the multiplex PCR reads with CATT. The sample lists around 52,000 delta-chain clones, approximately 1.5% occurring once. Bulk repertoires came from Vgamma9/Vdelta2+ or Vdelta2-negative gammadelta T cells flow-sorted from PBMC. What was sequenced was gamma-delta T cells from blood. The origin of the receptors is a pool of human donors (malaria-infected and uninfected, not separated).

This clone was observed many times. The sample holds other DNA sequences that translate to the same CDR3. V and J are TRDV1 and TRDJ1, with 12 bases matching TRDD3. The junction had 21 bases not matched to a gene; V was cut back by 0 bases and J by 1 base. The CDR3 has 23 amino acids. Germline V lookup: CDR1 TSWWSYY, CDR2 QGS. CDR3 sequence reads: CALGELRPRPSLYWGILTDKLIF. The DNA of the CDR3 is TGTGCTCTTGGGGAACTTCGCCCCCGGCCTTCCTTGTACTGGGGGATACTCACCGATAAACTCATCTTT.

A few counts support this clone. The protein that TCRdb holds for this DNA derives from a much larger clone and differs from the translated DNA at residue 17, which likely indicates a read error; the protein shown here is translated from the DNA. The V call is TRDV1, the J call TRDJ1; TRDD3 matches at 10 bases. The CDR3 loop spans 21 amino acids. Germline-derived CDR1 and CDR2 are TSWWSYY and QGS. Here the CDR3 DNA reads TGTGCTCTTGGGGAAGTGAAGGTACTGGGGGATTGGCCCCCGTACACCGGTAAACTCATCTTT. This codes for CALGEVKVLGDWPPYTGKLIF.

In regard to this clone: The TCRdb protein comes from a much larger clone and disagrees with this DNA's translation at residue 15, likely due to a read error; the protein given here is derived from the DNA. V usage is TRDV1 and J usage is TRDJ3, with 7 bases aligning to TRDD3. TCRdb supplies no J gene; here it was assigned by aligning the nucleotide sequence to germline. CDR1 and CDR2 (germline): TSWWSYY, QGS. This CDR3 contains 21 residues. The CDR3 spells CALALLGIRSDSSWGTRQMFF. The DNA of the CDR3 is TGTGCTCTTGCCCTCTTGGGGATAAGGTCGGATAGCTCCTGGGGCACCCGACAGATGTTTTTC.

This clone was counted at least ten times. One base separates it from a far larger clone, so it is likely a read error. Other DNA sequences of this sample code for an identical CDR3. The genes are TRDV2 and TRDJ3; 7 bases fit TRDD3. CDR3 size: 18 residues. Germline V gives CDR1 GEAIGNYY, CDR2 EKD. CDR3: CACDTGGFSSWDTRQMFF. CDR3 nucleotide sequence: TGTGCCTGCGACACCGGGGGATTTAGCTCCTGGGACACCCGACAGATGTTTTTC.

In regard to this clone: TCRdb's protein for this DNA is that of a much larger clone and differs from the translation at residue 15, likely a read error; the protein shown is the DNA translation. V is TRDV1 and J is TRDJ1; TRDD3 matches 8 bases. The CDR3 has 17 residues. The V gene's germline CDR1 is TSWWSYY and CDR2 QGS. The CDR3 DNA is TGTGCTCTTGGGAGCGCTTCCTTCTGGGGGAGACACGATAAACCCATCTTT. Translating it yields CALGSASFWGRHDKPIF.

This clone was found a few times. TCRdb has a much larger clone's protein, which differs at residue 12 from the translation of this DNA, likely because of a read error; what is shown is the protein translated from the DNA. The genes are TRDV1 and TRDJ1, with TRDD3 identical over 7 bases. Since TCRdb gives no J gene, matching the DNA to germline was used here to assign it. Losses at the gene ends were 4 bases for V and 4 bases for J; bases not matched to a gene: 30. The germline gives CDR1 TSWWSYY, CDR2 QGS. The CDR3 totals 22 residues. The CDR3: CALGVFFRSRGMLGSRSDKLIF. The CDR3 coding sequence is TGTGCTCTTGGGGTATTCTTCCGGAGTCGGGGGATGCTCGGCTCACGAAGCGATAAACTCATCTTT.

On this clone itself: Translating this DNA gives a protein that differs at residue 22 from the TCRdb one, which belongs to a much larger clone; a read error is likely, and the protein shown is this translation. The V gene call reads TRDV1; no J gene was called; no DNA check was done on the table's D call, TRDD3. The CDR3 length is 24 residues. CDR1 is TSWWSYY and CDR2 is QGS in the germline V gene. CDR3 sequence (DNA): TGTGCTCTTGGGGAACTAGTCCCTAGCTATAAGCTAGCATCGACTGGGGGATACGCTTTAACACCCATCTTT. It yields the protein CALGELVPSYKLASTGGYALTPIF.

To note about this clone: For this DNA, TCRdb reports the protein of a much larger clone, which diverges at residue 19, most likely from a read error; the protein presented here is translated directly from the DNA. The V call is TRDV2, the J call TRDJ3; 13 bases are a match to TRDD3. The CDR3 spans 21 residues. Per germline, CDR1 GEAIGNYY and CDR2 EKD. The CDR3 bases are TGTGCCTGTGACACCGTACTGGGGGATACGCGTCTCTCCTGGGACACCCGACAGGTGTTTTTC. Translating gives CACDTVLGDTRLSWDTRQVFF.

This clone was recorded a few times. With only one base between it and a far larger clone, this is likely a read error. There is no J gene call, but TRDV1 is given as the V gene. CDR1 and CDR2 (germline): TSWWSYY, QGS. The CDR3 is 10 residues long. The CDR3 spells CALGELRLTF. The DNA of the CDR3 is TGCGCTCTTGGGGAACTAAGACTGACCTTC.

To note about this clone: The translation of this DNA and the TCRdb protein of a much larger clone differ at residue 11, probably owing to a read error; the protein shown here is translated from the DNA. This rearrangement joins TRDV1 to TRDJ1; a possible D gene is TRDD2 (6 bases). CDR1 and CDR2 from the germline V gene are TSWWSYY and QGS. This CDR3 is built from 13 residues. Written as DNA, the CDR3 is TGTGCTCTATTCCTATTGAACACCGATAAACACATCTTT. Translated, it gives CALFLLNTDKHIF.

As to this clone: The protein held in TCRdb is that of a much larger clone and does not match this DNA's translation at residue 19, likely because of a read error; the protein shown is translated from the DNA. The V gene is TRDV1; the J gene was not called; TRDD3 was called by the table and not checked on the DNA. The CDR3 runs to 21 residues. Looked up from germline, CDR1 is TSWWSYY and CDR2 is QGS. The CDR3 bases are TGTGCTCTTGGGGAAGTCTTAAACGGGCCTTCTGGGGGCTCGTACACCGATAAACCCATCTTT. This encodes CALGEVLNGPSGGSYTDKPIF.

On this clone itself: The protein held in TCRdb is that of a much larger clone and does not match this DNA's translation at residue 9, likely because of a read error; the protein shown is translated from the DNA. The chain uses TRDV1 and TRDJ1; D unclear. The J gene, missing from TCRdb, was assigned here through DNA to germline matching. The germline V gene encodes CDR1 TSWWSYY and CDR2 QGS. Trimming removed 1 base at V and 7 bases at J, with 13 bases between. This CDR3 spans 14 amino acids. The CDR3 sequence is CALGERIWRAKLIF. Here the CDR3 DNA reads TGTGCTCTTGGGGAACGGATCTGGAGGGCTAAACTCATCTTT.

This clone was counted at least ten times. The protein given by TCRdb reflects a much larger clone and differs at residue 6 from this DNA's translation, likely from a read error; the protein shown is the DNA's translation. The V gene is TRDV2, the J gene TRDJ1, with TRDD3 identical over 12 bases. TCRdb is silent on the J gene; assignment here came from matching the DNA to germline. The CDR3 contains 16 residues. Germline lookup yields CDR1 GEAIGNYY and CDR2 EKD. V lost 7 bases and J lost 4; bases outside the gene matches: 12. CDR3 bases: TGTGCCTGGGGATTCCCGTACTGGGGGATACTCGATAAACTCATCTTT. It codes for CAWGFPYWGILDKLIF.

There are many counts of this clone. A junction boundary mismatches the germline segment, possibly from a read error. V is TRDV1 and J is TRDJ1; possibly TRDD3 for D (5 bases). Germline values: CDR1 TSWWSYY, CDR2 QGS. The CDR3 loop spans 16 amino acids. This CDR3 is CALRDRGHLYTNKLIF. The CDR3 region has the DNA TGTGCTCTTAGGGACAGGGGGCACCTGTACACCAATAAACTCATCTTT.

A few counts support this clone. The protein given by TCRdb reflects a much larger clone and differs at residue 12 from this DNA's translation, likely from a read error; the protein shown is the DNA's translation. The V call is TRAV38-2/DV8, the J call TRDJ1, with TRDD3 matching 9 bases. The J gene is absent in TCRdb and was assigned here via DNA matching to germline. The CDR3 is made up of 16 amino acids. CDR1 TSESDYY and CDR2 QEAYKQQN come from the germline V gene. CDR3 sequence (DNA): TGTGCTCCCGGATTTGGGGGATATCCGTACACCAATAAACTCATCTTT. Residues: CAPGFGGYPYTNKLIF.

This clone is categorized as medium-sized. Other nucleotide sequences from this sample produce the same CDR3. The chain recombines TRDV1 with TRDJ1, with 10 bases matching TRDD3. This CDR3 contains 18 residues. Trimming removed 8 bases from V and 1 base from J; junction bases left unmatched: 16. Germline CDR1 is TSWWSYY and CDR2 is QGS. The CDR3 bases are TGTGCTCTTTGGTGTCCCTATCTACTGGGGGATGGCACCGATAAACTCATCTTT. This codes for CALWCPYLLGDGTDKLIF.